The 5 T cell receptor beta chains below come from one sample, sequenced in a study of blood T cell repertoires in COVID-19. This table comes from immunoSEQ multiplex PCR, and its TCRdb copy is limited to in-frame clones, with some not included. The sample has 57,000 or so clones, about 80% seen once; the top ten hold around 20%. What was sequenced was peripheral blood. The receptors were gathered from a man aged 50-60 years with active or convalescent COVID-19.

The J gene is TRBJ2-5, the V gene TRBV7-3, with 9 positions matching TRBD1. Germline V gene data show CDR1 as SGHTA and CDR2 as FQGTGA. V dropped 5 bases and J dropped 3; count of bases not matched to a gene: 1. This CDR3 is 13 amino acids long. The CDR3 region is CASSRDREETQYF. The CDR3 nucleotides read TGTGCCAGCAGCCGGGACAGGGAAGAGACCCAGTACTTC.

The V gene is TRBV3-1 (or the pseudogene TRBV3-2), the J gene TRBJ2-7; a possible D gene is TRBD1 (5 bases). The CDR3 consists of 16 residues. The V end lost 2 bases, the J end lost 0 bases, and 14 bases lay between the germline ends. Germline CDR1 LGHDT, CDR2 YNNKEL (reference sequence). CDR3 DNA: TGTGCCAGCAGCCAATTTTTCCAGGGCCCCTCCTACGAGCAGTACTTC. Amino acid sequence: CASSQFFQGPSYEQYF.

The J gene is TRBJ2-3, the V gene TRBV7-3, with 7 bases fitting TRBD1. V trimming: 5 bases; J trimming: 3 bases; junction bases outside the gene matches: 8. This CDR3 has 15 residues. CDR1 and CDR2 (germline): SGHTA, FQGTGA. The CDR3 region is CASSAARGLTDTQYF. In DNA, the CDR3 is TGTGCCAGCAGCGCCGCCAGGGGGTTGACAGATACGCAGTATTTT.

The chain couples TRBV29-1 to TRBJ2-7; TRBD2 matches at 13 bases. Per germline, CDR1 SQVTM and CDR2 ANQGSEA. V lost 1 base to trimming and J lost 5 bases; unmatched junction nucleotides: 5. This CDR3 spans 15 amino acids. The CDR3 loop reads CSVEAWTSGSDEQYF. Written as DNA, the CDR3 is TGCAGCGTTGAAGCCTGGACTAGCGGGAGCGACGAGCAGTACTTC.

The chain links TRBV29-1 to TRBJ2-1; a possible D gene is TRBD2 (7 bases). Germline V gene lookup returns CDR1 SQVTM and CDR2 ANQGSEA. This CDR3 contains 14 residues. V was shortened by 7 bases and J by 1 base, with 14 bases between the two germline ends. The CDR3: CSAKGGGSYNEQFF. CDR3 in DNA: TGCAGCGCTAAGGGGGGAGGGTCCTACAATGAGCAGTTCTTC.